This TCR beta chain comes out of a study of blood T cell repertoires in COVID-19. Study overall: Acute-phase and convalescent COVID-19 samples originated in the United States, Italy and Spain. The cDNA or gDNA used as material had been derived from T cells, B-cell-depleted T cells, or PBMCs.

The CDR3 has 14 residues. Germline V gene sequence: CDR1 SEHNR, CDR2 FQNEAQ (reference sequence). V lost 4 bases to trimming and J lost 2 bases; unmatched junction nucleotides: 2. Under the authors' procedure: Counts of nucleated cells, estimated from reference gene primer amplification, were obtained. TCRdb's copy holds only in-frame clones and misses some; the assay was immunoSEQ multiplex PCR. The V and J calls and clone size come from that table; D and trimming were worked out from the DNA. The sample contains 130,000 or so clones, 88% of which appear only once. Only a few counts were recorded for this clone.

This clonotype was sampled from a man between 50 and 59 years old with acute or convalescent COVID-19. Sequences were obtained from peripheral blood. The chain is built from TRBV7-9 and TRBJ2-7, with TRBD2 matching over 10 bases. CDR3 protein: CASSSTSGTYEQYF. CDR3 DNA sequence: TGTGCCAGCAGCTCAACTAGCGGGACCTACGAGCAGTACTTC.